Listed below are T cell receptor beta chains from one sample, sequenced in a study of shared clonotypes between healthy human individuals. The data were produced by immunoSEQ multiplex PCR, yet TCRdb's version contains in-frame clones alone and is incomplete. The table records roughly 500,000 clones, about 96% of them present only once. Sequences were obtained from naive CD4+ T cells sorted from blood. These receptors were collected from a woman aged 30 to 39 in good health. Both conserved end residues are part of each CDR3. The D gene is left open where the match is weak. Clone sizes are given selectively: once, few, many, or a class where the clone is expanded.

V gene: TRBV10-3
clone size: .
J gene: TRBJ1-4
D gene: .
CDR3 protein: CAISSGLPNEKLFF
CDR3 DNA: TGTGCCATCAGCTCGGGACTCCCAAATGAAAAACTGTTTTTT

V gene: TRBV11-2
clone size: once
J gene: TRBJ2-1
D gene: .
CDR3 protein: CASSFGATSYNEQFF
CDR3 DNA: TGTGCCAGCAGCTTTGGCGCCACCTCCTACAATGAGCAGTTCTTC

V gene: TRBV5-1
clone size: .
J gene: TRBJ1-2
D gene: .
CDR3 protein: CASSLGKGVDGYTF
CDR3 DNA: TGCGCCAGCAGCTTGGGTAAAGGGGTGGATGGCTACACCTTC

V gene: TRBV7-2
clone size: .
J gene: TRBJ2-1
D gene: TRBD2
CDR3 protein: CASSSWVAGGGRDEQFF
CDR3 DNA: TGTGCCAGCAGCTCCTGGGTAGCGGGAGGGGGTCGGGATGAGCAGTTCTTC

V gene: TRBV29-1
clone size: .
J gene: TRBJ2-7
D gene: TRBD2
CDR3 protein: CSVEYSGSPYEQYF
CDR3 DNA: TGCAGCGTTGAGTATAGCGGGAGTCCCTACGAGCAGTACTTC

V gene: TRBV28
clone size: .
J gene: TRBJ1-4
D gene: .
CDR3 protein: CASSPTATNEKLFF
CDR3 DNA: TGTGCCAGCAGCCCGACGGCAACTAATGAAAAACTGTTTTTT

V gene: TRBV28
clone size: .
J gene: TRBJ2-7
D gene: TRBD1
CDR3 protein: CASSLGQAAYEQYF
CDR3 DNA: TGTGCCAGCAGTCTCGGACAGGCTGCCTACGAGCAGTACTTC

V gene: TRBV18
clone size: .
J gene: TRBJ1-2
D gene: TRBD1
CDR3 protein: CASSPQGADYGYTF
CDR3 DNA: TGTGCCAGCTCACCACAGGGGGCGGACTATGGCTACACCTTC

V gene: TRBV7-9
clone size: .
J gene: TRBJ1-4
D gene: .
CDR3 protein: CASSLAGDIREKLFF
CDR3 DNA: TGTGCCAGCAGCTTAGCGGGGGACATACGAGAAAAACTGTTTTTT

V gene: TRBV28
clone size: .
J gene: TRBJ2-5
D gene: .
CDR3 protein: CASSRIQETQYF
CDR3 DNA: TGTGCCAGCAGTCGTATACAAGAGACCCAGTACTTC

V gene: TRBV28
clone size: .
J gene: TRBJ2-4
D gene: TRBD1
CDR3 protein: CASRPSLGQGAGLDIQYF
CDR3 DNA: TGTGCCAGCAGACCCTCCCTGGGACAGGGGGCCGGCTTAGACATTCAGTACTTC

V gene: TRBV4-1
clone size: .
J gene: TRBJ2-7
D gene: .
CDR3 protein: CASSQLRIGEQYF
CDR3 DNA: TGCGCCAGCAGCCAACTCCGGATAGGCGAGCAGTACTTC

V gene: TRBV4-1
clone size: .
J gene: TRBJ2-1
D gene: TRBD2
CDR3 protein: CASSQGSLRSFAGGHNEQFF
CDR3 DNA: TGCGCCAGCAGCCAAGGGTCTCTTCGTTCATTCGCGGGGGGTCACAATGAGCAGTTCTTC

V gene: TRBV6-5
clone size: .
J gene: TRBJ2-1
D gene: TRBD2
CDR3 protein: CASSPGLAGLNEQFF
CDR3 DNA: TGTGCCAGCTCCCCGGGACTAGCGGGCCTCAATGAGCAGTTCTTC

V gene: TRBV4-1
clone size: .
J gene: TRBJ2-1
D gene: TRBD2
CDR3 protein: CASSQPTSGSLNEQFF
CDR3 DNA: TGCGCCAGCAGCCAACCGACTAGCGGGAGTTTAAATGAGCAGTTCTTC

V gene: TRBV5-4
clone size: .
J gene: TRBJ1-2
D gene: .
CDR3 protein: CASTKWDQMRYTF
CDR3 DNA: TGTGCCAGCACCAAATGGGACCAGATGCGCTACACCTTC

V gene: TRBV6-6
clone size: .
J gene: TRBJ1-2
D gene: TRBD1
CDR3 protein: CASSTRQGRDYGYTF
CDR3 DNA: TGTGCCAGCAGTACCAGACAGGGGAGGGACTATGGCTACACCTTC

V gene: TRBV7-9
clone size: .
J gene: TRBJ2-7
D gene: TRBD1
CDR3 protein: CASSQDRGHTYEQYF
CDR3 DNA: TGTGCCAGCAGCCAGGACAGGGGGCACACCTACGAGCAGTACTTC

V gene: TRBV7-9
clone size: .
J gene: TRBJ2-2
D gene: .
CDR3 protein: CASSLVSGTTGELFF
CDR3 DNA: TGTGCCAGCAGCTTAGTTTCGGGTACTACCGGGGAGCTGTTTTTT

V gene: TRBV19
clone size: .
J gene: TRBJ1-5
D gene: .
CDR3 protein: CASSWLGQPQHF
CDR3 DNA: TGTGCCAGTAGTTGGCTTGGGCAGCCCCAGCATTTT

V gene: TRBV28
clone size: .
J gene: TRBJ2-7
D gene: TRBD1
CDR3 protein: CASKRAGQGTYEQYF
CDR3 DNA: TGTGCCAGCAAAAGAGCGGGACAGGGGACCTACGAGCAGTACTTC

V gene: TRBV7-7
clone size: .
J gene: TRBJ2-5
D gene: .
CDR3 protein: CASSLGGVVKETQYF
CDR3 DNA: TGTGCCAGCAGCTTAGGGGGCGTTGTTAAAGAGACCCAGTACTTC

V gene: TRBV5-4
clone size: .
J gene: TRBJ2-7
D gene: .
CDR3 protein: CASSLSGVPYEQYF
CDR3 DNA: TGTGCCAGCAGCTTATCGGGAGTTCCCTACGAGCAGTACTTC

V gene: TRBV5-1
clone size: once
J gene: TRBJ1-2
D gene: .
CDR3 protein: CASSPRAVGVTNYGYTF
CDR3 DNA: TGCGCCAGCAGCCCCAGGGCGGTCGGGGTTACTAACTATGGCTACACCTTC

V gene: TRBV6-6
clone size: .
J gene: TRBJ2-2
D gene: .
CDR3 protein: CASRSTGNGELFF
CDR3 DNA: TGTGCCAGCAGATCCACGGGGAACGGGGAGCTGTTTTTT

V gene: TRBV29-1
clone size: .
J gene: TRBJ2-5
D gene: TRBD2
CDR3 protein: CSVGTSGGQETQYF
CDR3 DNA: TGCAGCGTTGGGACTAGCGGGGGGCAGGAGACCCAGTACTTC

V gene: TRBV7-8
clone size: .
J gene: TRBJ2-5
D gene: .
CDR3 protein: CASSFSTEETQYF
CDR3 DNA: TGTGCCAGCAGCTTCTCAACGGAAGAGACCCAGTACTTC

V gene: TRBV27
clone size: .
J gene: TRBJ2-7
D gene: .
CDR3 protein: CASSLKAGVAYEQYF
CDR3 DNA: TGTGCCAGCAGTTTAAAGGCAGGGGTAGCCTACGAGCAGTACTTC